The 25 T cell receptor beta chains below all came from one sample that was sequenced in a study of tumor-infiltrating lymphocytes in localized non-small cell lung cancer. Repertoires were generated with immunoSEQ multiplex PCR, while TCRdb's copy carries only in-frame clones and drops some. The sample yields about 8,900 clones, 68% seen once. Specimen: uninvolved lung tissue not adjacent to the tumor. Receptors were obtained from a human donor with non-small cell lung cancer.

The CDR3: CASSQTQGAHTQYF. The DNA for the CDR3 is TGTGCCAGTTCACAGACACAGGGGGCGCATACGCAGTATTTT. The genes are TRBV6-6 and TRBJ2-3, with 9 bases fitting TRBD1. J lost 7 bases, V lost 9 bases, and 11 bases had no gene match. Germline CDR1 MNHNY, CDR2 SVGAGI (reference sequence). CDR3 size: 14 residues.

This clone was counted between two and nine times. The CDR3: CASSFEQNTGELFF. In DNA, the CDR3 is TGTGCCAGCAGCTTCGAGCAGAACACCGGGGAGCTGTTTTTT. This sequence joins TRBV11-2 and TRBJ2-2; no clear D gene. The V gene lost 3 bases and the J gene lost 1 base, with 6 bases spanning the gap. Germline CDR1 is SGHAT and CDR2 is FQNNGV. The CDR3 is 14 residues long.

This clone was detected a few times. An end of the junction differs from the germline gene, which may be a read error. The V call is TRBV5-1, the J call TRBJ1-2, with no clear D. CDR1 SGHRS and CDR2 YFSETQ come from the germline V gene. This CDR3 region has 12 residues. CDR3 protein: CASSLGAQAPHF. The CDR3 nucleotides read TGCGCCAGCAGCTTGGGGGCCCAGGCCCCACACTTC.

The J gene is TRBJ2-1, the V gene TRBV6-6; tentatively, D is TRBD2 (6 bases). This CDR3 has 14 residues. Trimming removed 8 bases at V and 0 bases at J, with 11 bases between. Looked up from germline, CDR1 is MNHNY and CDR2 is SVGAGI (reference sequence). CDR3 sequence (DNA): TGTGCCAGCCTGGGGGGAAGCTCCTACAATGAGCAGTTCTTC. Translation: CASLGGSSYNEQFF.

The chain joins TRBV25-1 to TRBJ1-2; D is possibly TRBD1 (6 bases). Trimming cost V 1 base and J 8 bases, with 17 bases left between them. The CDR3 length is 15 residues. CDR1 is MGHDK and CDR2 is SYGVNS in the germline V gene. The CDR3 sequence is CASSEWAGAATGYTF. CDR3 nucleotide sequence: TGTGCCAGCAGTGAATGGGCAGGGGCCGCCACCGGCTACACCTTC.

The chain recombines TRBV7-6 with TRBJ2-1; D is undetermined. From germline, CDR1 is SGHVS and CDR2 FNYEAQ. The V end was cut by 7 bases, the J end by 0 bases, with 13 bases between. This CDR3 contains 15 residues. The CDR3, as DNA: TGTGCCAGCACCCGTTCGCTAAGCTCCTACAATGAGCAGTTCTTC. It is translated as CASTRSLSSYNEQFF.

V gene TRBV11-2 combines with J gene TRBJ2-7; D is uncertain. Trimming cost V 8 bases and J 3 bases, with 5 bases left between them. Per germline, CDR1 SGHAT and CDR2 FQNNGV. This CDR3 is built from 10 residues. The chain's CDR3 is CASGDYEQYF. CDR3 DNA: TGTGCCAGCGGTGACTACGAGCAGTACTTC.

The genes are TRBV25-1 and TRBJ2-1; TRBD2 might be the D (5 bases). V lost 2 bases, J lost 4 bases, and 12 bases lay in between. Germline V gene lookup returns CDR1 MGHDK and CDR2 SYGVNS. The CDR3 contains 15 residues. In nucleotides, the CDR3 is TGTGCCAGCAGTGAAGAGAGGGCCGGGTACAATGAGCAGTTCTTC. Protein product: CASSEERAGYNEQFF.

The genes are TRBV7-2 and TRBJ1-5; unclear D gene. V dropped 5 bases and J dropped 5 bases, with 10 bases sitting between them. The CDR3 sequence is 13 residues long. From germline, CDR1 is SGHTA and CDR2 FQGNSA. This CDR3 reads CASSPEAHQPQHF. The CDR3 region has the DNA TGTGCCAGCAGCCCGGAGGCCCATCAGCCCCAGCATTTT. The complete variable domain, with remaining parts taken from reference TRBV7-2 and TRBJ1-5, reads GAGVSQSPSNKVTEKGKDVELRCDPISGHTALYWYRQSLGQGLEFLIYFQGNSAPDKSGLPSDRFSAERTGGSVSTLTIQRTQQEDSAVYLCASSPEAHQPQHFGDGTRLSIL.

On this clone: The junction does not match germline at one end; this may be a read error. The chain employs TRBV7-7 and TRBJ2-1; TRBD2 matches at 13 bases. Germline loops: CDR1 SSHAT, CDR2 FNYEAQ (reference sequence). There are 15 residues in the CDR3. Here the CDR3 reads CASSSGLAGASEQFF. DNA for the CDR3: TGTGCTAGCAGCAGCGGACTAGCGGGAGCCAGTGAGCAGTTCTTC.

This chain uses TRBV19 with TRBJ2-1, with TRBD2 identical over 16 bases. Trimming took 5 bases from V and 0 from J; bases not matched to a gene: 7. The length of the CDR3 is 19 residues. Germline V gene data show CDR1 as LNHDA and CDR2 as SQIVND (reference sequence). Here the CDR3 reads CASSPGLAGGIGSYNEQFF. The CDR3 region has the DNA TGTGCCAGTAGTCCGGGACTAGCGGGAGGGATCGGCTCCTACAATGAGCAGTTCTTC.

This clone is judged medium-sized. The chain combines TRBV28 with TRBJ2-7; 9 bases are a match to TRBD2. This CDR3 has 12 residues. The ends lost 8 bases at V and 8 bases at J; junction bases unmatched: 7. Germline V gene lookup returns CDR1 MDHEN and CDR2 SYDVKM. CDR3 sequence reads: CASESREGKQYF. The CDR3 DNA follows: TGTGCCAGCGAATCGCGGGAGGGAAAGCAGTACTTC.

This rearrangement joins TRBV7-2 to TRBJ2-5, with unresolved D. The germline V gene has CDR1 SGHTA and CDR2 FQGNSA. Trimming took off 3 bases at V and 7 bases at J, with 9 bases between the two ends. The CDR3 length is 12 residues. The CDR3 region is CASSLGPGTQYF. DNA for the CDR3: TGTGCCAGCAGCTTGGGCCCCGGGACCCAGTACTTC.

The chain joins TRBV28 to TRBJ2-7; no firm D call. This CDR3 contains 16 residues. Germline V gene data show CDR1 as MDHEN and CDR2 as SYDVKM. V shed 3 bases and J shed 1 base, with 16 bases lying between them. In DNA, the CDR3 is TGTGCCAGCAGTTTTCGACTGAGGACCGAATCCTACGAGCAGTACTTC. Translation gives CASSFRLRTESYEQYF.

This clone showed up just a few times. Germline is not matched at one junction end, which may reflect a read error. The rearrangement joins TRBV27 to TRBJ1-2, with TRBD1 identical over 8 bases. Germline V CDR1 and CDR2: MNHEY, SMNVEV (reference sequence). The CDR3 contains 11 residues. The CDR3 spells CASRRQGPTFF. The CDR3 nucleotides read TGTGCCAGCAGAAGACAGGGGCCCACCTTCTTC.

Only a few counts were recorded for this clone. The rearrangement joins TRBV27 to TRBJ2-1; no firm D call. This CDR3 contains 12 residues. Trimming pared 2 bases from V and 2 bases from J, leaving 1 base between. Germline lookup yields CDR1 MNHEY and CDR2 SMNVEV (reference sequence). This CDR3 is CASSLPYNEQFF. CDR3 coding DNA: TGTGCCAGCAGTTTACCCTACAATGAGCAGTTCTTC.

The V and J genes are TRBV11-3 and TRBJ2-7; 7 bases match TRBD2. Germline loops: CDR1 SGHNT, CDR2 YENEEA. Trimming cost V 4 bases and J 3 bases; bases outside gene matches: 3. This CDR3 has 13 residues. CDR3 residues: CASSWGGYYEQYF. CDR3 bases: TGTGCCAGCAGCTGGGGGGGGTACTACGAGCAGTACTTC.

The V and J genes are TRBV29-1 and TRBJ1-1; D ambiguous. Germline V lookup: CDR1 SQVTM, CDR2 ANQGSEA. V gave up 7 bases and J gave up 11 bases, with 14 bases separating them. CDR3 size: 10 residues. Here the CDR3 DNA reads TGCAGCGCCCCTCGGCATGGCGCTTTCTTT. It specifies CSAPRHGAFF.

This clone was seen more than once but under ten times. The V and J genes are TRBV7-3 and TRBJ2-5; D may be TRBD2 (6 bases). V lost 1 base, J lost 5 bases, and 14 bases lay in between. CDR1 is SGHTA, CDR2 FQGTGA, per germline. The CDR3 is 15 amino acids. The CDR3 nucleotides are TGTGCCAGCAGCTTAAGGCCTGGAGGGAAGGAGACCCAGTACTTC. This sequence encodes CASSLRPGGKETQYF.

This clone has only one observation. V usage is TRBV28 and J usage is TRBJ1-1; the match to TRBD1 covers 7 bases. The CDR3 has 14 amino acids. The germline V gene encodes CDR1 MDHEN and CDR2 SYDVKM. The V segment lost 8 bases and the J segment 3 bases; nucleotides outside the gene matches: 9. Written as DNA, the CDR3 is TGTGCCAGCCCGCCCGGCCAGGGGGACACTGAAGCTTTCTTT. Its translation: CASPPGQGDTEAFF. Looking up the rest from reference TRBV28 and TRBJ1-1 gives the full variable domain: DVKVTQSSRYLVKRTGEKVFLECVQDMDHENMFWYRQDPGLGLRLIYFSYDVKMKEKGDIPEGYSVSREKKERFSLILESASTNQTSMYLCASPPGQGDTEAFFGQGTRLTVV.

The J gene is TRBJ2-5, the V gene TRBV6-6; tentative D call: TRBD1 (7 bases). This CDR3 region has 14 residues. Deletions cut 4 bases from V and 5 bases from J, with 14 bases between. Germline V gives CDR1 MNHNY, CDR2 SVGAGI (reference sequence). CDR3 protein: CASSLHGGGETQYF. The CDR3 nucleotides read TGTGCCAGCAGTTTGCACGGAGGGGGCGAGACCCAGTACTTC.

The chain has TRBV15 and TRBJ1-1; the D is unclear. From germline, CDR1 is LNHNV and CDR2 YYDKDF (reference sequence). The CDR3 loop spans 14 amino acids. The V gene lost 0 bases and the J gene lost 6 bases, with 11 bases spanning the gap. Here the CDR3 DNA reads TGTGCCACCAGCAGAGATTTGTTAGGTCCTGAAGCTTTCTTT. Its translation: CATSRDLLGPEAFF.

The CDR3 nucleotides are TGTGCCAGCAGTTCCCAGGGGAGGGGAAGGCCTTACGAGCAGTACTTC. This translates into CASSSQGRGRPYEQYF. The J gene is TRBJ2-7, the V gene TRBV28, with a weak D call TRBD2 (7 bases). The length of the CDR3 is 16 residues. The germline V gene encodes CDR1 MDHEN and CDR2 SYDVKM. V was shortened by 4 bases and J by 4 bases, with 20 bases between the two germline ends.

The chain links TRBV4-3 to TRBJ1-1, with no clear D. V was cut by 0 bases and J by 1 base, with 9 bases left in between. This CDR3 contains 15 residues. Germline V gives CDR1 LGHNA, CDR2 YSLEER. CDR3 sequence: CASSQERVRNTEAFF. In DNA, the CDR3 is TGCGCCAGCAGCCAAGAAAGGGTCAGGAACACTGAAGCTTTCTTT.

Comments on this clone: One junction end does not reproduce the germline sequence, and a read error may be involved. V and J are TRBV7-2 and TRBJ2-7; no reliable D call. CDR3 length: 12 residues. Germline-derived CDR1 and CDR2 are SGHTA and FQGNSA. The CDR3 nucleotides are TGTGCCAGCAGCACCGGCTGGGCAGGACCTGACTTC. This translates into CASSTGWAGPDF.